Below are 8 T cell receptor beta chains sequenced from a single sample in a study of T cells in Graves' hyperthyroidism and ophthalmopathy. RNA transcripts yielded amplified TCR beta CDR3 regions. HTBI primers were employed in a first-round RT-PCR of the TCR CDR3. TCRdb independently ran MiXCR on the multiplex PCR reads; one entry per CDR3 protein. The sample contains about 640,000 distinct CDR3 sequences, less than 25% of which appear only once. The specimen sequenced was blood. The receptors originated from a man aged 30 to 39 with Graves' ophthalmopathy.

This clonotype has at least ten counts. This sequence joins TRBV5-1 and TRBJ2-3; the match to TRBD1 covers 10 bases. V shed 3 bases, J shed 2 bases, and the junction held 3 bases outside the gene matches. Germline V lookup: CDR1 SGHRS, CDR2 YFSETQ. The CDR3 loop spans 15 amino acids. The CDR3: CASSWTGGSTDTQYF. The CDR3 bases are TGCGCCAGCAGCTGGACAGGGGGTTCCACAGATACGCAGTATTTT.

A single count supports this clonotype. CDR3 nucleotides: TGTGCCAGCAGGCCCGGGACGGCCAATTCCGAAAAACTGTTTTTT. It codes for CASRPGTANSEKLFF. This rearrangement joins TRBV27 to TRBJ1-4, with D possibly TRBD1 on 5 matching bases. Trimming stripped 6 bases from V and 8 bases from J, with 19 bases between. The CDR3 runs 15 residues. The germline V gene has CDR1 MNHEY and CDR2 SMNVEV (reference sequence).

The chain links TRBV20-1 to TRBJ2-2; D unresolved. Germline-derived CDR1 and CDR2 are DFQATT and SNEGSKA (reference sequence). This CDR3 region has 12 residues. CDR3 nucleotides: TGCTGGTGGAGTCCGCCGGCCGGGGAGCTGTTTTTT. It codes for CWWSPPAGELFF.

The sample holds many counts of this clonotype. The V gene is TRBV2, the J gene TRBJ2-7, with 9 bases identical to TRBD2. The CDR3 consists of 14 residues. Looked up from germline, CDR1 is SNHLY and CDR2 is FYNNEI. J was trimmed by 2 bases and V by 5 bases; bases with no gene match: 4. Written as DNA, the CDR3 is TGTGCCAGCAGTTGGACTAGCGAGACCTACGAGCAGTACTTC. Translated, it gives CASSWTSETYEQYF.

This clonotype was detected ten times or more. This rearrangement joins TRBV12-3 or TRBV12-4 to TRBJ1-1; tentative D call: TRBD1 (5 bases). The CDR3 is made up of 15 amino acids. V lost 0 bases, J lost 4 bases, and 12 bases lay in between. The CDR3 loop is CASSLAAGRSTEAFF. The CDR3 DNA reads as TGTGCCAGCAGTTTAGCGGCAGGGAGATCCACTGAAGCTTTCTTT.

This clonotype was seen many times. V and J are TRBV28 and TRBJ1-1, with 9 bases lining up with TRBD1. Germline V gene lookup returns CDR1 MDHEN and CDR2 SYDVKM. V dropped 6 bases and J dropped 6; count of bases not matched to a gene: 11. The CDR3 has 15 amino acids. The CDR3 bases are TGTGCCAGCAGGTCTGCCGGGACAGGGTTACCTGAAGCTTTCTTT. This sequence encodes CASRSAGTGLPEAFF.

This clonotype showed up many times. J is TRBJ1-1 and V is TRBV30, with 9 bases that match TRBD1. Per germline, CDR1 GTSNPN and CDR2 SVGIG (reference sequence). The CDR3 sequence is 13 residues long. The junction had 9 bases not matched to a gene; V was cut back by 8 bases and J by 5 bases. CDR3 sequence (DNA): TGTGCCAAAAGACAGGGGGTTGGAACTGAAGCTTTCTTT. Translating it yields CAKRQGVGTEAFF.

This clonotype was found many times. The V and J genes are TRBV13 and TRBJ2-7; 8 bases fit TRBD2. Losses at the gene ends were 2 bases for V and 6 bases for J; bases not matched to a gene: 3. This CDR3 is 13 amino acids long. CDR1 is PRHDT, CDR2 FYEKMQ, per germline (reference sequence). The CDR3 loop reads CASSLTGGPEQYF. The CDR3 coding sequence is TGTGCCAGCAGCTTAACGGGGGGGCCCGAGCAGTACTTC.